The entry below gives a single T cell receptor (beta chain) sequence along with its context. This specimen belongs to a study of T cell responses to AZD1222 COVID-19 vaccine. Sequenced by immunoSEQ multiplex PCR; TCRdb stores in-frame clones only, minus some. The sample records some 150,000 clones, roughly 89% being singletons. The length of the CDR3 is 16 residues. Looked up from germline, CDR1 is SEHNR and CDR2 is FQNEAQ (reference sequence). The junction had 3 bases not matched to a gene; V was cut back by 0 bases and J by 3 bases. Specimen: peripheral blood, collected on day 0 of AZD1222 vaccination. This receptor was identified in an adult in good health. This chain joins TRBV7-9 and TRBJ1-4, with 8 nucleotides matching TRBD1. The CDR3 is CASSLALQGANEKLFF. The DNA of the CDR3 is TGTGCCAGCAGCTTAGCGCTACAGGGGGCTAATGAAAAACTGTTTTTT.